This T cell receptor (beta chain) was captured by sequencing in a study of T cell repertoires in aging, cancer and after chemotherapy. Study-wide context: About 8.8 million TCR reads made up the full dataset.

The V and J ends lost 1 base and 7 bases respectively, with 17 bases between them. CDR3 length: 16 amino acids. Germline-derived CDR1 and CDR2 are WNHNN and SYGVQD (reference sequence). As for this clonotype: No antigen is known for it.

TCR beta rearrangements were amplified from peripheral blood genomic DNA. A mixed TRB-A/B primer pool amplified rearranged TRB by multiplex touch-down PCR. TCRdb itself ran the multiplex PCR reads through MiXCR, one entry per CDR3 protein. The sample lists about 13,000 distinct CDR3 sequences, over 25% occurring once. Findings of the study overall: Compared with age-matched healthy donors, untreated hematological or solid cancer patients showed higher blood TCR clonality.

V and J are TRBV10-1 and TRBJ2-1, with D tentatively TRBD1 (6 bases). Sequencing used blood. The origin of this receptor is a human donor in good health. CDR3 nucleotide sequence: TGCGCCAGCAGTGAGTTCTTATTACAGGGTGGGAATGAGCAGTTCTTC. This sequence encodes CASSEFLLQGGNEQFF.